This TCR beta chain comes out of a study of CD8+CD57+ T cells in acquired aplastic anemia. Overall study context: The average for DNA from sorted CD4+ and CD8+ cells was 3.2 ug.

Investigators profiled TCR beta VDJ and CDR3 from genomic DNA template. TCRdb itself ran the reads through MiXCR, one entry per CDR3 protein. Counted here are hundreds of thousands of distinct CDR3 sequences, around 30% occurring once; the ten biggest clones make up under 0.95%. CD8+CD57+ cell expansion had been shown by flow cytometry in patients chosen for sequencing. Trimming pared 11 bases from V and 7 bases from J, leaving 18 bases between. The CDR3 totals 14 residues. Germline values: CDR1 MGHDK, CDR2 SYGVNS. The V call is TRBV25-1, the J call TRBJ1-6; D gene ambiguous. This clonotype was sampled from a human donor with aplastic anemia. Material for sequencing was sorted CD4+, CD8+, or CD8+CD57+ T cells (not recorded which) from PBMCs. CDR3 in DNA: TGTGCCTGGAGAGACGGGCCAGCGAATTCACCCCTCCACTTT. Its translation: CAWRDGPANSPLHF.